Listed here are 14 T cell receptor beta chains from one sample, sequenced in a study of T cell repertoires in cytomegalovirus infection. TCRdb passed the reads through MiXCR, listing each CDR3 protein once. The sample includes roughly 760,000 distinct CDR3 sequences, 35% to 45% of them seen just once. The sequencing sample was made of PBMCs. The receptors here all came from a human donor in good health (CMV status not recorded). Some clones in this sample may be carry-over from other donors' samples.

This chain uses TRBV12-3 or TRBV12-4 with TRBJ2-2, with unresolved D. The CDR3 loop spans 14 amino acids. V lost 6 bases and J 6 bases, leaving 14 bases between the germline ends. CDR3: CASRPLLSPGELFF. CDR3 coding DNA: TGTGCCAGCAGGCCCCTGTTAAGCCCCGGGGAGCTGTTTTTT.

This chain links TRBV7-9 with TRBJ2-2; D unresolved. The CDR3 has 12 residues. Trimming took off 10 bases at V and 6 bases at J, with 12 bases between the two ends. CDR1 and CDR2 (germline): SEHNR, FQNEAQ (reference sequence). CDR3 residues: CATPESPGELFF. The CDR3 DNA reads as TGTGCCACCCCAGAGAGCCCCGGGGAGCTGTTTTTT.

This clonotype was detected ten times or more. The J gene is TRBJ2-3, the V gene TRBV6-5; 8 bases align to TRBD2. Germline CDR1 is MNHEY and CDR2 is SVGAGI. With 2 bases clipped from V and 4 bases from J, the junction kept 11 bases outside the gene matches. CDR3 size: 17 residues. In DNA form, the CDR3 reads TGTGCCAGCAGTTACCGGGCGACGGGGGGGCCATCAGATACGCAGTATTTT. It codes for CASSYRATGGPSDTQYF.

This clonotype was detected ten times or more. V usage is TRBV7-2 and J usage is TRBJ1-2; D gene ambiguous. The V gene lost 5 bases and the J gene lost 4 bases, with 8 bases spanning the gap. The CDR3 consists of 12 residues. The V gene's germline CDR1 is SGHTA and CDR2 FQGNSA. In nucleotides, the CDR3 is TGTGCCAGCAGCGTAGGACTCTATGGCTACACCTTC. As protein: CASSVGLYGYTF.

The J gene is TRBJ2-2, the V gene TRBV20-1, with 8 bases fitting TRBD2. The junction had 7 bases not matched to a gene; V was cut back by 3 bases and J by 4 bases. The germline CDR1 and CDR2 sequences are DFQATT and SNEGSKA (reference sequence). The CDR3 has 15 amino acids. This chain's CDR3 is CSASRGGAGTGELFF. DNA for the CDR3: TGCAGTGCTAGTCGGGGGGGGGCTGGCACCGGGGAGCTGTTTTTT.

This clonotype appeared a few times. The chain employs TRBV28 and TRBJ1-6, with TRBD1 matching 10 bases. This CDR3 is 15 amino acids long. Germline V gives CDR1 MDHEN, CDR2 SYDVKM. Unmatched junction bases numbered 3, after V lost 3 bases and J lost 7 bases. The chain's CDR3 is CASSFSGQGNSPLHF. CDR3 bases: TGTGCCAGCAGTTTCTCGGGACAGGGGAATTCACCCCTCCACTTT.

The chain uses TRBV28 and TRBJ1-2; 8 positions match TRBD1. CDR1 is MDHEN and CDR2 is SYDVKM in the germline V gene. V gave up 8 bases and J gave up 4 bases; unmatched junction bases: 9. The CDR3 sequence is 14 residues long. CDR3 protein: CASRLVGQGYGYTF. The CDR3 nucleotides read TGTGCCAGCCGTCTGGTAGGACAGGGCTATGGCTACACCTTC.

CDR3 sequence reads: CASSLGLTASSGNTIYF. The CDR3 nucleotides read TGCGCCAGCAGCTTAGGGTTGACGGCGAGCTCTGGAAACACCATATATTTT. The V and J genes are TRBV5-1 and TRBJ1-3; no firm D call. Germline CDR1 reads SGHRS; CDR2 reads YFSETQ. Trimming took off 2 bases at V and 0 bases at J, with 15 bases between the two ends. This CDR3 has 17 amino acids. The entire variable domain, with the rest obtained from reference TRBV5-1 and TRBJ1-3, is as follows: KAGVTQTPRYLIKTRGQQVTLSCSPISGHRSVSWYQQTPGQGLQFLFEYFSETQRNKGNFPGRFSGRQFSNSRSEMNVSTLELGDSALYLCASSLGLTASSGNTIYFGEGSWLTVV.

There are a few counts of this clonotype. The CDR3 DNA sequence: TGTGCCAGCAGCCAAGATAGGGGCCCGAACACTGAAGCTTTCTTT. This codes for CASSQDRGPNTEAFF. The chain employs TRBV4-2 and TRBJ1-1; TRBD1 might be the D (5 bases). The CDR3 loop spans 15 amino acids. Germline values: CDR1 LGHNA, CDR2 YNFKEQ. The V end was cut by 0 bases, the J end by 1 base, with 9 bases between.

The chain couples TRBV28 to TRBJ1-1; TRBD1 matches 9 bases. Germline assignment: CDR1 MDHEN and CDR2 SYDVKM. The V gene end was trimmed by 6 bases and the J gene end by 0 bases; junction bases not matched to a gene: 5. There are 15 residues in the CDR3. In DNA, the CDR3 is TGTGCCAGCAGGGGACAGGGAATCATGAACACTGAAGCTTTCTTT. Translating it yields CASRGQGIMNTEAFF.

To note about this clonotype: A much larger clonotype is one base distant, so this may be a read error. V is TRBV12-5 and J is TRBJ2-7; 7 nucleotides line up with TRBD2. From germline, CDR1 is LGHNT and CDR2 FRNRAP. This CDR3 region has 16 residues. The CDR3 reads CASGLVLGLRTYDQYF. Written as DNA, the CDR3 is TGTGCTAGTGGTTTGGTACTGGGACTAAGAACGTACGATCAGTACTTC.

The V call is TRBV7-2, the J call TRBJ1-5, with D tentatively TRBD1 (6 bases). The V end was cut by 2 bases, the J end by 1 base, with 15 bases between. Germline-derived CDR1 and CDR2 are SGHTA and FQGNSA. The CDR3 has 17 amino acids. CDR3 sequence reads: CASSLKGGTMSNQPQHF. For the CDR3, the DNA is TGTGCCAGCAGCTTAAAGGGTGGGACAATGAGCAATCAGCCCCAGCATTTT. The full variable domain, in which reference TRBV7-2 and TRBJ1-5 provide the parts outside the CDR3, is GAGVSQSPSNKVTEKGKDVELRCDPISGHTALYWYRQSLGQGLEFLIYFQGNSAPDKSGLPSDRFSAERTGGSVSTLTIQRTQQEDSAVYLCASSLKGGTMSNQPQHFGDGTRLSIL.

The gene calls are TRBV20-1 and TRBJ1-5; tentative D call: TRBD1 (6 bases). CDR3 length: 15 residues. Germline CDR1 and CDR2: DFQATT and SNEGSKA (reference sequence). V shed 3 bases and J shed 4 bases, with 16 bases lying between them. In DNA form, the CDR3 reads TGCAGTGCTAGCCTCGGACAGAGAGGGAATCAGCCCCAGCATTTT. Amino acid sequence: CSASLGQRGNQPQHF.

As regards this clonotype: One end of the junction is discordant with germline, which a read error may explain. The V and J genes are TRBV28 and TRBJ1-1; D possibly corresponds to TRBD1 (5 bases). There are 11 residues in the CDR3. Germline loops: CDR1 MDHEN, CDR2 SYDVKM. The CDR3 here is CASAVGTEDCF. The CDR3 DNA is TGTGCCAGCGCGGTCGGGACTGAAGATTGCTTT. Full variable domain (missing parts from reference TRBV28 and TRBJ1-1): DVKVTQSSRYLVKRTGEKVFLECVQDMDHENMFWYRQDPGLGLRLIYFSYDVKMKEKGDIPEGYSVSREKKERFSLILESASTNQTSMYLCASAVGTEDCFGQGTRLTVV.